These 2 T cell receptor beta chains share one sample of origin, sequenced in a study of response to subunit inactivated influenza vaccine. TCRdb fed the RT-PCR reads into MiXCR, producing one record per CDR3 protein. The sample lists more than 600,000 distinct CDR3 sequences; approximately 18% were seen once. Here the sequenced sample was PBMCs from blood, taken roughly 5 days after vaccination. All receptors come from a man in his fifties who received an inactivated influenza vaccine.

This chain links TRBV20-1 with TRBJ1-1, with D maybe TRBD1 (5 bases). In germline, CDR1 is DFQATT, CDR2 SNEGSKA (reference sequence). The CDR3 runs to 15 residues. Between the trimmed V and J ends, which lost 5 bases and 4 bases, there was a span of 20 bases. The CDR3 coding sequence is TGCAGTGCTCGCGGACCGCAACGGGGGGGCACTGAAGCTTTCTTT. Translation: CSARGPQRGGTEAFF.

V and J are TRBV20-1 and TRBJ2-5, with D unclear. The CDR3 consists of 16 residues. The V gene lost 5 bases and the J gene lost 1 base, with 20 bases spanning the gap. Germline CDR1 reads DFQATT; CDR2 reads SNEGSKA (reference sequence). The CDR3 loop is CSADGRTKGGQETQYF. As DNA, the CDR3 is TGCAGTGCTGACGGACGCACGAAGGGCGGCCAAGAGACCCAGTACTTC.